Each of the 29 T cell receptor beta chains below was sequenced from the same sample in a study of cytomegalovirus exposure and HLA in healthy donors. With 60 Vbeta and 13 Jbeta primers, the PCR was carried out. Repertoires were generated with immunoSEQ multiplex PCR, while TCRdb's copy carries only in-frame clones and drops some. The repertoire includes around 130,000 clones, roughly 80% of them detected once, and 1% to 1.5% sits in the top ten. The sample was PBMCs. The receptors stem from a girl aged 2-10 years in good health and CMV-seronegative.

This sequence joins TRBV4-1 and TRBJ1-6; 7 nucleotides align to TRBD1. The CDR3 contains 17 residues. Losses at the gene ends were 0 bases for V and 9 bases for J; bases not matched to a gene: 11. Germline V gene sequence: CDR1 MGHRA, CDR2 YSYEKL. CDR3 sequence reads: CASSQDRFGDRASPLHF. As DNA, the CDR3 is TGCGCCAGCAGCCAAGATAGATTCGGCGACAGGGCTTCACCCCTCCACTTT.

The chain joins TRBV5-8 to TRBJ2-4; TRBD1 might be the D (6 bases). With 3 bases removed from V and 0 bases from J, the gap between germline ends came to 13 bases. This CDR3 is built from 16 residues. CDR1 and CDR2 (germline): SGHTS, YDEGEE. The CDR3 DNA follows: TGTGCCAGCAGCTCCCGACAGGCCCTAGCCAAAAACATTCAGTACTTC. This codes for CASSSRQALAKNIQYF.

The rearrangement uses TRBV28 and TRBJ2-7, with a tentative D call TRBD1 (6 bases). Trimming cost V 3 bases and J 2 bases, with 23 bases left between them. Germline CDR1 reads MDHEN; CDR2 reads SYDVKM. The CDR3 runs to 18 residues. CDR3 region: CASSFLLAGQIRTYEQYF. The DNA for the CDR3 is TGTGCCAGCAGTTTCCTTTTGGCCGGACAGATCCGAACCTACGAGCAGTACTTC. Based on the CDR3 plus reference TRBV28 and TRBJ2-7, the full variable domain is DVKVTQSSRYLVKRTGEKVFLECVQDMDHENMFWYRQDPGLGLRLIYFSYDVKMKEKGDIPEGYSVSREKKERFSLILESASTNQTSMYLCASSFLLAGQIRTYEQYFGPGTRLTVT.

V usage is TRBV30 and J usage is TRBJ2-3, with 9 bases aligning to TRBD2. CDR1 and CDR2 (germline): GTSNPN, SVGIG (reference sequence). There are 14 residues in the CDR3. Trimming took 3 bases from V and 0 from J; bases not matched to a gene: 1. CDR3 DNA: TGTGCCTGGAGCCTAGCGGGGAGCACAGATACGCAGTATTTT. Protein product: CAWSLAGSTDTQYF.

This rearrangement joins TRBV19 to TRBJ2-7; no clear D gene. Trimming took off 0 bases at V and 4 bases at J, with 10 bases between the two ends. Germline assignment: CDR1 LNHDA and CDR2 SQIVND (reference sequence). This CDR3 region has 14 residues. The CDR3 is CASSIDGSGYEQYF. DNA of the CDR3: TGTGCCAGTAGTATAGACGGGTCTGGGTACGAGCAGTACTTC. Complete variable domain (other parts from reference TRBV19 and TRBJ2-7): DGGITQSPKYLFRKEGQNVTLSCEQNLNHDAMYWYRQDPGQGLRLIYYSQIVNDFQKGDIAEGYSVSREKKESFPLTVTSAQKNPTAFYLCASSIDGSGYEQYFGPGTRLTVT.

The chain links TRBV27 to TRBJ2-1; 9 bases match TRBD1. The CDR3 is made up of 15 amino acids. Germline values: CDR1 MNHEY, CDR2 SMNVEV (reference sequence). V lost 7 bases, J lost 3 bases, and 7 bases stayed unmatched. The chain's CDR3 is CASKISGQGYNEQFF. DNA for the CDR3: TGTGCCAGCAAAATATCGGGACAGGGCTACAATGAGCAGTTCTTC.

The chain links TRBV7-8 to TRBJ2-7, with a tentative D call TRBD2 (6 bases). The germline CDR1 and CDR2 sequences are SGHVS and FQNEAQ. This CDR3 has 15 amino acids. V lost 2 bases and J 0 bases, leaving 11 bases between the germline ends. Here the CDR3 DNA reads TGTGCCAGCAGCTTAACGATAGCGGCCTCCTACGAGCAGTACTTC. Translation gives CASSLTIAASYEQYF. Filled out from reference TRBV7-8 and TRBJ2-7, the complete variable domain reads GAGVSQSPRYKVAKRGQDVALRCDPISGHVSLFWYQQALGQGPEFLTYFQNEAQLDKSGLPSDRFFAERPEGSVSTLKIQRTQQEDSAVYLCASSLTIAASYEQYFGPGTRLTVT.

The chain links TRBV9 to TRBJ2-1, with 12 bases identical to TRBD2. Germline V lookup: CDR1 SGDLS, CDR2 YYNGEE. This CDR3 region has 16 residues. V shed 0 bases and J 3 bases; nucleotides not matched to a gene: 1. The DNA for the CDR3 is TGTGCCAGCAGCGTAGAACTAGCGGGGGGCTACAATGAGCAGTTCTTC. It encodes CASSVELAGGYNEQFF.

J is TRBJ1-1 and V is TRBV19; possible D gene TRBD1, 6 bases. CDR1 and CDR2 (germline): LNHDA, SQIVND (reference sequence). The length of the CDR3 is 13 residues. V lost 2 bases to trimming and J lost 3 bases, with 7 bases between them. The CDR3 DNA sequence: TGTGCCAGTAGTATACAGGGGTACACTGAAGCTTTCTTT. This sequence encodes CASSIQGYTEAFF.

The chain couples TRBV6-4 to TRBJ1-3, with D maybe TRBD1 (6 bases). Deletions cut 8 bases from V and 14 bases from J, with 19 bases between. Germline V gene data show CDR1 as MRHNA and CDR2 as SNTAGT. The CDR3 is made up of 12 amino acids. The CDR3 reads CASGLGQPYLYF. CDR3 DNA sequence: TGTGCCAGCGGCCTTGGACAGCCCTATCTATATTTT.

The CDR3 protein is CASSRTGDPQNEQFF. Here the CDR3 DNA reads TGTGCCAGCAGCCGAACAGGGGACCCGCAGAATGAGCAGTTCTTC. The chain has TRBV6-6 and TRBJ2-1; 7 positions agree with TRBD1. Looked up from germline, CDR1 is MNHNY and CDR2 is SVGAGI (reference sequence). The CDR3 runs 15 residues. J was trimmed by 7 bases and V by 6 bases; bases with no gene match: 12.

The genes are TRBV10-3 and TRBJ1-1; TRBD1 aligns across 8 bases. Germline-derived CDR1 and CDR2 are ENHRY and SYGVKD. After removal of 3 bases from V and 2 bases from J, the junction contained 5 bases not matched to a gene. The CDR3 is 15 amino acids. The CDR3 reads CAISDLRGPNTEAFF. The CDR3, as DNA: TGTGCCATCAGTGACCTCAGGGGGCCTAACACTGAAGCTTTCTTT.

The J gene is TRBJ2-7, the V gene TRBV27; possible D gene TRBD1, 6 bases. Trimming pared 0 bases from V and 3 bases from J, leaving 15 bases between. This CDR3 spans 16 amino acids. CDR1 and CDR2 (germline): MNHEY, SMNVEV (reference sequence). Written as DNA, the CDR3 is TGTGCCAGCAGTTTATCGATACCACAGGGAGACTACGAGCAGTACTTC. It specifies CASSLSIPQGDYEQYF.

The chain carries TRBV6-5 and TRBJ1-1; 7 bases align to TRBD1. J gave up 1 base and V 5 bases, and 1 base lay outside the gene matches. Germline V gene lookup returns CDR1 MNHEY and CDR2 SVGAGI. This CDR3 region has 13 residues. The CDR3 DNA reads TGTGCCAGCAGTCACAGGGGGAACACTGAAGCTTTCTTT. Encoded protein: CASSHRGNTEAFF.

V and J are TRBV19 and TRBJ2-7; the D is unclear. The germline CDR1 and CDR2 sequences are LNHDA and SQIVND (reference sequence). Trimming shortened V by 3 bases and J by 5 bases, and 5 bases separated the two germline ends. The CDR3 has 11 residues. CDR3 in DNA: TGTGCCAGTAGTATCTCGGACGAGCAGTACTTC. Amino acids: CASSISDEQYF.

The chain carries TRBV30 and TRBJ2-7; 10 bases are a match to TRBD1. Germline trimming cut 0 bases from V and 6 bases from J; bases unmatched to any gene: 2. In germline, CDR1 is GTSNPN, CDR2 SVGIG (reference sequence). The CDR3 has 13 amino acids. CDR3 loop: CAWSVGTGAEQYF. The CDR3 DNA reads TGTGCCTGGAGTGTAGGGACAGGGGCCGAGCAGTACTTC. The complete variable domain, with remaining parts taken from reference TRBV30 and TRBJ2-7, reads SQTIHQWPATLVQPVGSPLSLECTVEGTSNPNLYWYRQAAGRGLQLLFYSVGIGQISSEVPQNLSASRPQDRQFILSSKKLLLSDSGFYLCAWSVGTGAEQYFGPGTRLTVT.

This chain links TRBV27 with TRBJ2-3, with D unresolved. CDR1 is MNHEY and CDR2 is SMNVEV in the germline V gene (reference sequence). The V end was cut by 2 bases, the J end by 7 bases, with 13 bases between. This CDR3 has 14 residues. The CDR3, as DNA: TGTGCCAGCAGTTTAGTCGGTAGCATGAATACGCAGTATTTT. Its protein is CASSLVGSMNTQYF.

V gene TRBV9 combines with J gene TRBJ2-1, with D maybe TRBD2 (7 bases). The CDR3 has 16 residues. V was trimmed by 7 bases and J by 4 bases, leaving 21 bases between them. CDR1 and CDR2 (germline): SGDLS, YYNGEE. CDR3 protein: CASGGTTRAGYNEQFF. The CDR3, as DNA: TGTGCCAGCGGGGGGACAACCCGAGCGGGGTACAATGAGCAGTTCTTC. The full variable domain, completed using reference TRBV9 and TRBJ2-1, is DSGVTQTPKHLITATGQRVTLRCSPRSGDLSVYWYQQSLDQGLQFLIQYYNGEERAKGNILERFSAQQFPDLHSELNLSSLELGDSALYFCASGGTTRAGYNEQFFGPGTRLTVL.

This chain connects TRBV6-1 to TRBJ2-2, with TRBD1 identical over 9 bases. J was trimmed by 3 bases and V by 8 bases; bases with no gene match: 4. Germline V gene data show CDR1 as MNHNS and CDR2 as SASEGT. CDR3 length equals 14 residues. CDR3: CASGRTGDTGELFF. CDR3 sequence (DNA): TGTGCCAGCGGAAGGACAGGGGACACCGGGGAGCTGTTTTTT.

V gene TRBV27 combines with J gene TRBJ2-7; D remains ambiguous. Germline V lookup: CDR1 MNHEY, CDR2 SMNVEV (reference sequence). The length of the CDR3 is 13 residues. V was pared by 5 bases and J by 3 bases, with 11 bases between. This CDR3 reads CASSVGRGYEQYF. For the CDR3, the DNA is TGTGCCAGCAGTGTAGGCCGAGGCTACGAGCAGTACTTC.

This chain uses TRBV9 with TRBJ2-2; 7 bases are shared with TRBD2. This CDR3 has 15 amino acids. The J segment lost 1 base and the V segment lost 0 bases, leaving 0 bases of the junction unmatched. In germline, CDR1 is SGDLS, CDR2 YYNGEE. The CDR3: CASSVGTRNTGELFF. CDR3 DNA sequence: TGTGCCAGCAGCGTAGGGACTAGGAACACCGGGGAGCTGTTTTTT.

V is TRBV6-5 and J is TRBJ1-2, with a possible D match to TRBD1 (6 bases). The germline V and J ends were trimmed by 6 bases and 2 bases, with 16 bases remaining between them. Germline V CDR1 and CDR2: MNHEY, SVGAGI. The CDR3 length is 15 residues. The CDR3 nucleotides are TGTGCCAGCAGCCTATGGGAGGGGGAGAACTATGGCTACACCTTC. Protein product: CASSLWEGENYGYTF.

This chain uses TRBV7-9 with TRBJ2-3; D gene uncertain. Germline CDR1 reads SEHNR; CDR2 reads FQNEAQ (reference sequence). The CDR3 consists of 15 residues. The V gene lost 3 bases and the J gene lost 2 bases, with 12 bases spanning the gap. This CDR3 reads CASSFWSETTDTQYF. In nucleotides, the CDR3 is TGTGCCAGCAGCTTTTGGAGCGAGACCACAGATACGCAGTATTTT.

The chain joins TRBV15 to TRBJ2-7; TRBD2 is a possible D gene (6 bases). Germline-derived CDR1 and CDR2 are LNHNV and YYDKDF (reference sequence). V gave up 3 bases and J gave up 0 bases, with 12 bases separating them. The CDR3 has 15 amino acids. The CDR3 region is CATSSADGSSYEQYF. The CDR3 DNA reads TGTGCCACCAGCAGCGCAGACGGGAGCTCCTACGAGCAGTACTTC.

The chain has TRBV4-3 and TRBJ1-4, with 10 bases matching TRBD1. Germline lookup yields CDR1 LGHNA and CDR2 YSLEER. CDR3 length: 18 amino acids. V shed 2 bases and J 4 bases; nucleotides not matched to a gene: 10. This chain's CDR3 is CASSQPLGQGGNNEKLFF. The CDR3 DNA follows: TGCGCCAGCAGCCAACCCCTTGGACAGGGGGGAAATAATGAAAAACTGTTTTTT.

CDR3 residues: CASSLAKGGGAPETQYF. The CDR3 DNA sequence: TGTGCCAGCAGCTTAGCGAAGGGCGGGGGTGCCCCAGAGACCCAGTACTTC. This chain links TRBV7-2 with TRBJ2-5; TRBD2 matches at 7 bases. Per germline, CDR1 SGHTA and CDR2 FQGNSA. V gave up 0 bases and J gave up 4 bases; unmatched junction bases: 11. The CDR3 is 17 residues long.

This sequence joins TRBV30 and TRBJ2-7, with 14 bases lining up with TRBD2. This CDR3 comprises 18 residues. The J segment lost 1 base and the V segment lost 0 bases, leaving 8 bases of the junction unmatched. Germline CDR1 reads GTSNPN; CDR2 reads SVGIG (reference sequence). The CDR3 is CAWSVQMGLAGVSYEQYF. Written as DNA, the CDR3 is TGTGCCTGGAGTGTGCAAATGGGACTAGCGGGAGTTTCCTACGAGCAGTACTTC.

The genes are TRBV2 and TRBJ2-2, with 8 nucleotides matching TRBD2. With 6 bases clipped from V and 5 bases from J, the junction kept 5 bases outside the gene matches. Germline loops: CDR1 SNHLY, CDR2 FYNNEI. The CDR3 has 14 residues. CDR3 protein: CASRLAGRTGELFF. The CDR3 bases are TGTGCCAGCAGGCTAGCGGGTAGGACCGGGGAGCTGTTTTTT.

The chain joins TRBV4-1 to TRBJ2-3, with D possibly TRBD1 on 6 matching bases. This CDR3 spans 15 amino acids. V was clipped by 2 bases and J by 0 bases, with 9 bases between them. The germline V gene encodes CDR1 MGHRA and CDR2 YSYEKL. The CDR3 coding sequence is TGCGCCAGCAGCCAACTGGGGGCTAGCACAGATACGCAGTATTTT. Translated, it gives CASSQLGASTDTQYF.